The 9 T cell receptor beta chains in this list originate from one sample, sequenced in a study of T cells in localized non-small cell lung cancer. Clones were read by immunoSEQ multiplex PCR, and TCRdb kept only the in-frame ones, dropping some. Of roughly 39,000 clones listed, 70% to 80% were seen once; the top ten hold about 35%. This specimen was PBMCs, taken before any cancer treatment. The receptors were sampled from a woman aged 35 to 69 with stage II squamous cell lung carcinoma.

The gene calls are TRBV28 and TRBJ2-3; 9 bases are shared with TRBD1. Trimming at V came to 1 base and at J to 3 bases, leaving 2 bases not matched to a gene. This CDR3 contains 15 residues. Looked up from germline, CDR1 is MDHEN and CDR2 is SYDVKM. CDR3 sequence: CASSLLTGGTDTQYF. Here the CDR3 DNA reads TGTGCCAGCAGTTTATTGACAGGGGGGACAGATACGCAGTATTTT.

The chain links TRBV7-2 to TRBJ1-3, with D possibly being TRBD1 (5 bases). V lost 1 base, J lost 1 base, and 8 bases lay in between. CDR1 and CDR2 (germline): SGHTA, FQGNSA. This CDR3 is 15 amino acids long. CDR3 in amino acids: CASSLGGVSGNTIYF. The CDR3 DNA reads TGTGCCAGCAGCTTAGGGGGGGTTTCTGGAAACACCATATATTTT. Drawing the rest from reference TRBV7-2 and TRBJ1-3, the complete variable domain is GAGVSQSPSNKVTEKGKDVELRCDPISGHTALYWYRQSLGQGLEFLIYFQGNSAPDKSGLPSDRFSAERTGGSVSTLTIQRTQQEDSAVYLCASSLGGVSGNTIYFGEGSWLTVV.

This clone was seen more than once but under ten times. CDR3 protein: CASSLVGAGANVLTF. For the CDR3, the DNA is TGTGCCAGCAGCTTAGTAGGGGCGGGGGCCAACGTCCTGACTTTC. The V call is TRBV11-2, the J call TRBJ2-6, with a weak D call TRBD1 (5 bases). The CDR3 length is 15 residues. The V gene lost 1 base and the J gene lost 4 bases, with 8 bases spanning the gap. Germline CDR1 SGHAT, CDR2 FQNNGV.

V and J are TRBV5-1 and TRBJ1-2; a weak D match, TRBD1 (5 bases). V lost 4 bases to trimming and J lost 0 bases, with 13 bases between them. There are 15 residues in the CDR3. CDR1 is SGHRS and CDR2 is YFSETQ in the germline V gene. The CDR3 loop reads CASSPLGAANYGYTF. The CDR3 DNA sequence: TGCGCCAGCAGCCCGCTTGGGGCCGCTAACTATGGCTACACCTTC.

This clone has only a few counts. The chain employs TRBV7-3 and TRBJ2-6; perhaps TRBD2 as D (5 bases). The CDR3 contains 15 residues. V gave up 5 bases and J gave up 2 bases, with 10 bases separating them. The germline V gene encodes CDR1 SGHTA and CDR2 FQGTGA. This chain's CDR3 is CASSRGSAGANVLTF. CDR3 bases: TGTGCCAGCAGCCGCGGGTCCGCTGGGGCCAACGTCCTGACTTTC.

The chain links TRBV5-1 to TRBJ2-3, with 10 nucleotides matching TRBD1. V was pared by 6 bases and J by 5 bases, with 9 bases of the junction left unmatched. The CDR3 totals 15 residues. CDR1 is SGHRS and CDR2 is YFSETQ in the germline V gene. As DNA, the CDR3 is TGCGCCAGCACCCTAGGGACAGGGGTTGGAGATACGCAGTATTTT. Protein product: CASTLGTGVGDTQYF.

This clone was counted ten times or more. The rearrangement uses TRBV11-2 and TRBJ2-1; D might be TRBD1 (6 bases). The V end lost 2 bases, the J end lost 12 bases, and 20 bases lay between the germline ends. The CDR3 is 15 residues long. Germline V gives CDR1 SGHAT, CDR2 FQNNGV. CDR3 bases: TGTGCCAGCAGCTTATTTTCAGGGGCCCCCCGGGGGCAGTTCTTC. Its protein product is CASSLFSGAPRGQFF.

The chain employs TRBV9 and TRBJ2-1; 9 nucleotides agree with TRBD1. The CDR3 runs to 15 residues. The V and J ends lost 3 bases and 4 bases, in that order; junction bases with no gene match: 5. Germline values: CDR1 SGDLS, CDR2 YYNGEE. The CDR3 nucleotides read TGTGCCAGCAGCGCCGGGGACAGGGTTTACAATGAGCAGTTCTTC. The encoded protein is CASSAGDRVYNEQFF.

The V and J genes are TRBV2 and TRBJ1-5; D is perhaps TRBD1 (5 bases). Trimming shortened V by 4 bases and J by 6 bases, and 16 bases separated the two germline ends. Looked up from germline, CDR1 is SNHLY and CDR2 is FYNNEI. The CDR3 runs to 15 residues. The CDR3 here is CASSGQGGFFQPQHF. The CDR3 nucleotides read TGTGCCAGCAGTGGCCAGGGAGGGTTTTTTCAGCCCCAGCATTTT.